What follows are 19 T cell receptor beta chains derived from one specimen sequenced in a study of T cell repertoires in cytomegalovirus infection. TCRdb used MiXCR to reprocess the reads, holding one entry per CDR3 protein. The sample consists of about 24,000 distinct CDR3 sequences, 20% to 25% of them appearing once. For these TCRs, the target antigens are not known. The specimen was CD8+ T cells from cultured PBMCs, collected from culture after CMV antigen stimulation. The source of these receptors is a human donor in good health (CMV status not recorded). Some clones in this sample may be carry-over from other donors' samples.

This clonotype has more than one count but fewer than ten. The chain links TRBV19 to TRBJ1-2, with 9 positions matching TRBD1. With V trimmed by 6 bases and J by 8 bases, 7 bases remained unmatched. The germline V gene has CDR1 LNHDA and CDR2 SQIVND (reference sequence). The CDR3 is 13 amino acids. Here the CDR3 DNA reads TGTGCCAGTAGAACCTGGACAGGGGAAGGCTACACCTTC. Its protein product is CASRTWTGEGYTF.

J is TRBJ1-2 and V is TRBV4-2, with 8 positions matching TRBD1. V trimming: 1 base; J trimming: 8 bases; junction bases outside the gene matches: 6. The CDR3 is 14 residues long. Looked up from germline, CDR1 is LGHNA and CDR2 is YNFKEQ. The CDR3 is CASSQGTGFDGYTF. As DNA, the CDR3 is TGTGCCAGCAGCCAAGGGACAGGGTTTGACGGCTACACCTTC.

This clonotype was recorded many times. This rearrangement joins TRBV28 to TRBJ2-6; D not resolved. The CDR3 is made up of 16 amino acids. The V gene's germline CDR1 is MDHEN and CDR2 SYDVKM. Trimming cost V 4 bases and J 1 base, with 11 bases left between them. CDR3 protein: CASSSPSLSGANVLTF. The CDR3 DNA follows: TGTGCCAGCAGTTCTCCCTCCCTTTCTGGGGCCAACGTCCTGACTTTC.

This clonotype was detected many times. The genes are TRBV6-1 and TRBJ2-1, with a weak D call TRBD1 (6 bases). Germline values: CDR1 MNHNS, CDR2 SASEGT. CDR3 length: 15 amino acids. Between the trimmed V and J ends, which lost 3 bases and 3 bases, there was a span of 12 bases. CDR3 sequence reads: CASSEQGPYYNEQFF. DNA for the CDR3: TGTGCCAGCAGTGAGCAGGGGCCGTACTACAATGAGCAGTTCTTC.

This clonotype has more than one count but fewer than ten. This chain connects TRBV11-2 to TRBJ2-2, with 7 bases fitting TRBD2. Germline V gene lookup returns CDR1 SGHAT and CDR2 FQNNGV. The CDR3 extends over 18 amino acids. The V and J ends lost 5 bases and 3 bases, in that order; junction bases with no gene match: 15. The CDR3 loop reads CASSRSFVGDYDTGELFF. As DNA, the CDR3 is TGTGCCAGCAGCCGTTCATTTGTTGGGGACTACGACACCGGGGAGCTGTTTTTT.

As DNA, the CDR3 is TGTGCCAGCAGAGAGGGGTTACGGGAGACCCAGTACTTC. Its protein is CASREGLRETQYF. This chain connects TRBV6-1 to TRBJ2-5; D may match TRBD1 or TRBD2 (5 bases each). This CDR3 region has 13 residues. CDR1 is MNHNS, CDR2 SASEGT, per germline. Trimming took 6 bases from V and 5 from J, leaving 13 bases between them.

In its sample, this clonotype was seen many times. The chain links TRBV7-3 to TRBJ2-3; 7 bases align to TRBD1. From germline, CDR1 is SGHTA and CDR2 FQGTGA. Trimming at V came to 4 bases and at J to 6 bases, leaving 7 bases not matched to a gene. CDR3 length equals 14 residues. The chain's CDR3 is CASSSDRVSDTQYF. The CDR3 DNA reads TGTGCCAGCAGCTCCGACAGGGTTTCGGATACGCAGTATTTT.

The chain combines TRBV27 with TRBJ2-3, with 8 bases fitting TRBD2. Per the germline V gene, CDR1 is MNHEY and CDR2 is SMNVEV (reference sequence). With V trimmed by 6 bases and J by 3 bases, 8 bases remained unmatched. The CDR3 consists of 15 residues. The CDR3 DNA reads as TGTGCCAGCAGCAGGTGGGCTAGCGGGACAGATACGCAGTATTTT. Translation: CASSRWASGTDTQYF.

This clonotype occurred a few times. The gene calls are TRBV20-1 and TRBJ2-7, with TRBD2 identical over 10 bases. The CDR3 extends over 14 amino acids. Germline V gene data show CDR1 as DFQATT and CDR2 as SNEGSKA (reference sequence). With 3 bases clipped from V and 3 bases from J, the junction kept 5 bases outside the gene matches. The DNA for the CDR3 is TGCAGTGCTAGTGCTAGCGGGGGTTACTACGAGCAGTACTTC. This encodes CSASASGGYYEQYF.

The chain combines TRBV6-6 with TRBJ2-1, with 11 bases aligning to TRBD1. CDR1 MNHNY and CDR2 SVGAGI come from the germline V gene (reference sequence). The CDR3 contains 15 residues. The CDR3 sequence is CALDRGPLSYNEQFF. The DNA for the CDR3 is TGTGCACTGGACAGGGGGCCCCTTTCCTACAATGAGCAGTTCTTC.

Concerning this clonotype: Relative to the germline gene, one junction end is altered; a read error may explain this. J is TRBJ1-2 and V is TRBV6-8, with 7 bases fitting TRBD1. The CDR3 covers 13 residues. Germline V lookup: CDR1 MNHGY, CDR2 SAAAGT. DNA of the CDR3: TGTGCCACCCTGACAGGGATTCTCTATGGCCACACCTTC. It codes for CATLTGILYGHTF.

This chain links TRBV5-1 with TRBJ2-5, with 9 bases that match TRBD1. The CDR3 runs 17 residues. With V trimmed by 4 bases and J by 1 base, 11 bases remained unmatched. CDR1 and CDR2 from the germline V gene are SGHRS and YFSETQ. CDR3 sequence (DNA): TGCGCCAGCAGCAATACCCCGGGACAGGGCCTCCAAGAGACCCAGTACTTC. Protein sequence: CASSNTPGQGLQETQYF. The full variable domain, with the rest looked up from reference TRBV5-1 and TRBJ2-5, is KAGVTQTPRYLIKTRGQQVTLSCSPISGHRSVSWYQQTPGQGLQFLFEYFSETQRNKGNFPGRFSGRQFSNSRSEMNVSTLELGDSALYLCASSNTPGQGLQETQYFGPGTRLLVL.

V gene TRBV5-1 combines with J gene TRBJ1-1, with D perhaps matching TRBD1 (5 bases). This CDR3 has 14 residues. The germline V and J ends were trimmed by 0 bases and 2 bases, with 8 bases remaining between them. The V gene's germline CDR1 is SGHRS and CDR2 YFSETQ. The chain's CDR3 is CASSLGTTNTEAFF. CDR3 DNA sequence: TGCGCCAGCAGCTTGGGGACAACAAACACTGAAGCTTTCTTT.

This clonotype has ten or more counts. This chain uses TRBV27 with TRBJ1-1; 7 nucleotides align to TRBD1. There are 15 residues in the CDR3. Germline CDR1 is MNHEY and CDR2 is SMNVEV (reference sequence). V dropped 5 bases and J dropped 3; count of bases not matched to a gene: 9. The CDR3 coding sequence is TGTGCCAGCAGTATAAACAGGGGCCTGGACACTGAAGCTTTCTTT. Translating gives CASSINRGLDTEAFF.

There are many counts of this clonotype. The chain is built from TRBV7-2 and TRBJ1-2; tentative D call: TRBD1 (5 bases). The germline V gene encodes CDR1 SGHTA and CDR2 FQGNSA. This CDR3 has 11 amino acids. V was clipped by 1 base and J by 12 bases, with 9 bases between them. CDR3 protein: CASSLGRVHTF. DNA for the CDR3: TGTGCCAGCAGCTTAGGCAGGGTACACACCTTC.

A few counts support this clonotype. V gene TRBV7-2 combines with J gene TRBJ1-3; weak D call: TRBD1 (5 bases). The CDR3 is 17 residues long. Trimming took 3 bases from V and 0 from J, leaving 15 bases between them. Germline V gives CDR1 SGHTA, CDR2 FQGNSA. Written as DNA, the CDR3 is TGTGCCAGCAGCTTCTCCGGGACGGGAGACTCTGGAAACACCATATATTTT. It codes for CASSFSGTGDSGNTIYF.

This clonotype appeared a single time. This chain connects TRBV6-4 to TRBJ2-3; no definite D call. Germline loops: CDR1 MRHNA, CDR2 SNTAGT. V was shortened by 3 bases and J by 1 base, with 8 bases between the two germline ends. There are 14 residues in the CDR3. The CDR3, as DNA: TGTGCCAGCAGTGATAACGTCGGCACAGATACGCAGTATTTT. Amino acids: CASSDNVGTDTQYF.

This clonotype was counted at least ten times. V gene TRBV7-2 combines with J gene TRBJ1-1; D is unclear. With 5 bases removed from V and 4 bases from J, the gap between germline ends came to 8 bases. The CDR3 extends over 12 amino acids. Germline V gene sequence: CDR1 SGHTA, CDR2 FQGNSA. The CDR3 bases are TGTGCCAGCAGCCCTCGTAGCACTGAAGCTTTCTTT. Its translation: CASSPRSTEAFF.

The genes are TRBV6-6 and TRBJ2-1; D is possibly TRBD1 (6 bases). This CDR3 is built from 17 residues. V lost 0 bases, J lost 0 bases, and 12 bases lay in between. Germline-derived CDR1 and CDR2 are MNHNY and SVGAGI (reference sequence). The CDR3 loop reads CASSYSGQTSSYNEQFF. The CDR3 DNA is TGTGCCAGCAGTTACTCAGGACAGACCAGCTCCTACAATGAGCAGTTCTTC.